This T cell receptor beta chain was recovered during a study of a mutant IDH1 vaccine in newly diagnosed glioma. Study results and limitations: Shifts in the top peripheral T cell clonotypes seemed unrelated to pseudoprogression. The occurrence of vaccine-induced immune responses was seen in around 95% of patients.

Concerning this clone itself: Its target is not known.

TCRdb's copy holds only in-frame clones and misses some; the assay was immunoSEQ multiplex PCR. The data show under 55,000 clones, roughly 90% seen once. CDR1 and CDR2 from the germline V gene are MNHEY and SVGAGI. CDR3 length equals 15 residues. The trim removed 6 bases at V and 0 bases at J, leaving 5 bases unmatched. Indicated time point: week 11, during vaccination. Doses comprised 300 ug of mutant IDH1 20-mer peptide each, plus topical imiquimod. Astrocytomas that were new, WHO grade 3 or 4, IDH1-mutant and ATRX-lost were present in the donors. Sequencing was performed on PBMCs, taken from a glioma patient whose treatment included an IDH1 peptide vaccine. The TCR comes from a middle-aged man with glioma. The chain couples TRBV6-5 to TRBJ1-3; 7 positions match TRBD1. CDR3 sequence: CASSRGQSSGNTIYF. The CDR3 DNA is TGTGCCAGCAGCCGGGGACAGAGCTCTGGAAACACCATATATTTT.